What follows are 23 T cell receptor beta chains derived from one specimen sequenced in a study of T cell responses to AZD1222 COVID-19 vaccine. Some clones are missing from TCRdb's copy, which holds only in-frame ones; the method was immunoSEQ multiplex PCR. Altogether 130,000 to 150,000 clones are present, about 89% being singletons, with the ten largest covering 2.5% to 3%. Here the sequenced sample was peripheral blood, taken on day 0 of MenACWY control vaccination. All receptors come from an adult in good health.

J is TRBJ2-3 and V is TRBV24-1, with 7 bases matching TRBD2. The CDR3 is made up of 15 amino acids. J gave up 4 bases and V 3 bases, and 6 bases lay outside the gene matches. CDR1 KGHDR and CDR2 SFDVKD come from the germline V gene. CDR3 coding DNA: TGTGCCACCAGTGATCCGGCTAGCGGCGCAGATACGCAGTATTTT. This sequence encodes CATSDPASGADTQYF.

The chain combines TRBV9 with TRBJ1-5, with a weak D call TRBD1 (6 bases). Trimming removed 0 bases from V and 5 bases from J, with 12 bases in between. The germline V gene has CDR1 SGDLS and CDR2 YYNGEE. The CDR3 is 15 amino acids. The CDR3 sequence is CASSVDGGLDQPQHF. CDR3 sequence (DNA): TGTGCCAGCAGCGTAGATGGGGGCCTGGATCAGCCCCAGCATTTT. The whole variable domain, remainder taken from reference TRBV9 and TRBJ1-5, is DSGVTQTPKHLITATGQRVTLRCSPRSGDLSVYWYQQSLDQGLQFLIQYYNGEERAKGNILERFSAQQFPDLHSELNLSSLELGDSALYFCASSVDGGLDQPQHFGDGTRLSIL.

With respect to this clone: In the same sample, other DNA sequences code for this CDR3. This rearrangement joins TRBV7-2 to TRBJ2-2; D call uncertain. CDR3 length equals 13 residues. V was shortened by 5 bases and J by 0 bases, with 4 bases between the two germline ends. Germline V gene data show CDR1 as SGHTA and CDR2 as FQGNSA. For the CDR3, the DNA is TGTGCCAGCAGCCCATCGAACACCGGGGAGCTGTTTTTT. Its translation is CASSPSNTGELFF.

This chain joins TRBV5-1 and TRBJ1-5; TRBD1 matches 7 bases. Germline V gives CDR1 SGHRS, CDR2 YFSETQ. Trimming at V came to 3 bases and at J to 4 bases, leaving 4 bases not matched to a gene. The CDR3 sequence is 14 residues long. CDR3: CASSYRGGNQPQHF. CDR3 sequence (DNA): TGCGCCAGCAGCTACAGGGGAGGGAATCAGCCCCAGCATTTT.

V is TRBV3-1 (or the pseudogene TRBV3-2) and J is TRBJ2-1, with D perhaps matching TRBD1 or TRBD2 (6 bases each). V was clipped by 1 base and J by 8 bases, with 15 bases between them. CDR1 and CDR2 (germline): LGHDT, YNNKEL (reference sequence). The CDR3 loop spans 15 amino acids. CDR3 DNA sequence: TGTGCCAGCAGCCAAGGGGGGGCAAGAGAGGATGAGCAGTTCTTC. As protein: CASSQGGAREDEQFF.

The J gene is TRBJ1-2, the V gene TRBV29-1; no reliable D call. This CDR3 comprises 11 residues. Germline CDR1 is SQVTM and CDR2 is ANQGSEA. V lost 1 base to trimming and J lost 4 bases, with 4 bases between them. This CDR3 reads CSVEGRYGYTF. CDR3 DNA: TGCAGCGTTGAAGGGCGCTATGGCTACACCTTC.

The gene calls are TRBV5-5 and TRBJ1-2; D not resolved. Germline V gives CDR1 SGHKS, CDR2 YYEKEE (reference sequence). Deletions cut 2 bases from V and 2 bases from J, with 10 bases between. The CDR3 is made up of 14 amino acids. The CDR3 here is CASSLSSINYGYTF. For the CDR3, the DNA is TGTGCCAGCAGCTTATCCAGCATCAACTATGGCTACACCTTC.

J is TRBJ1-2 and V is TRBV10-3; 8 bases are shared with TRBD1. With V trimmed by 9 bases and J by 5 bases, 8 bases remained unmatched. This CDR3 region has 13 residues. The germline gives CDR1 ENHRY, CDR2 SYGVKD. CDR3 DNA: TGTGCCATACCGACAGGGGCAGGGTATGGCTACACCTTC. This sequence encodes CAIPTGAGYGYTF.

This chain uses TRBV7-2 with TRBJ2-2, with D perhaps matching TRBD1 (6 bases). Per germline, CDR1 SGHTA and CDR2 FQGNSA. The CDR3 consists of 14 residues. The V gene lost 6 bases and the J gene lost 1 base, with 9 bases spanning the gap. The DNA of the CDR3 is TGTGCCAGCAGGTTACAGGGGAACACCGGGGAGCTGTTTTTT. Protein: CASRLQGNTGELFF.

The chain couples TRBV19 to TRBJ1-2; 10 bases fit TRBD1. With 6 bases clipped from V and 2 bases from J, the junction kept 6 bases outside the gene matches. The CDR3 sequence is 15 residues long. Germline CDR1 and CDR2: LNHDA and SQIVND (reference sequence). The CDR3: CASRIRDRGNYGYTF. The CDR3 nucleotides read TGTGCCAGTAGGATCCGGGACAGGGGAAACTATGGCTACACCTTC.

V gene TRBV28 combines with J gene TRBJ1-6, with TRBD1 matching 10 bases. The CDR3 consists of 17 residues. The V segment lost 6 bases and the J segment 8 bases; nucleotides outside the gene matches: 13. Germline values: CDR1 MDHEN, CDR2 SYDVKM. CDR3 sequence reads: CASSPPPGQGFDSPLHF. The CDR3 DNA reads as TGTGCCAGCAGCCCCCCACCGGGACAGGGGTTTGATTCACCCCTCCACTTT.

This chain connects TRBV11-1 to TRBJ2-1; D not certain. The CDR3 consists of 13 residues. Germline V gene lookup returns CDR1 SGHAT and CDR2 FQDESV (reference sequence). Trimming took off 0 bases at V and 8 bases at J, with 8 bases between the two ends. The CDR3 DNA reads TGTGCCAGCAGCTTAGCTCCGATATATGAGCAGTTCTTC. Amino acid sequence: CASSLAPIYEQFF.

J is TRBJ2-7 and V is TRBV4-1; no reliable D call. CDR3 size: 14 residues. V gave up 1 base and J gave up 6 bases, with 13 bases separating them. CDR1 is MGHRA, CDR2 YSYEKL, per germline. In nucleotides, the CDR3 is TGCGCCAGCAGCCAAGTGAGGTTGGCGAGCGAGCAGTACTTC. The encoded protein is CASSQVRLASEQYF.

The chain uses TRBV6-5 and TRBJ1-5; D is uncertain. Germline CDR1 and CDR2: MNHEY and SVGAGI. The CDR3 spans 15 residues. V lost 6 bases to trimming and J lost 0 bases, with 12 bases between them. The CDR3 DNA sequence: TGTGCCAGCAGCAAAGAATACACTAGCAATCAGCCCCAGCATTTT. Translating it yields CASSKEYTSNQPQHF.

The chain combines TRBV28 with TRBJ1-3; no clear D. CDR3 length equals 12 residues. V dropped 8 bases and J dropped 0 bases, with 5 bases sitting between them. Germline CDR1 reads MDHEN; CDR2 reads SYDVKM. This chain's CDR3 is CASLTSGNTIYF. CDR3 DNA sequence: TGTGCCAGCCTGACCTCTGGAAACACCATATATTTT.

This clone has a handful of counts. The J gene is TRBJ1-2, the V gene TRBV11-2; 10 bases agree with TRBD1. Unmatched junction bases numbered 11, after V lost 4 bases and J lost 3 bases. The CDR3 runs to 17 residues. Germline CDR1 SGHAT, CDR2 FQNNGV. The CDR3 nucleotides are TGTGCCAGCAGCTCCTCGACAGGGGGCCCTATTTACTATGGCTACACCTTC. Protein sequence: CASSSSTGGPIYYGYTF.

CDR3 bases: TGTGCCAGCAGCTTGGACCCCACAAGCGGATCTGGAAACACCATATATTTT. It codes for CASSLDPTSGSGNTIYF. V is TRBV5-5 and J is TRBJ1-3; unclear D gene. The V end was cut by 0 bases, the J end by 1 base, with 14 bases between. Germline CDR1 SGHKS, CDR2 YYEKEE (reference sequence). The CDR3 length is 17 residues.

CDR3 DNA: TGTGCCAGCAGCCAAGCACAGGGGGCACGGAATGAGCAGTTCTTC. This codes for CASSQAQGARNEQFF. The rearrangement joins TRBV3-1 (or the pseudogene TRBV3-2) to TRBJ2-1, with 9 bases lining up with TRBD1. Unmatched junction bases numbered 5, after V lost 1 base and J lost 7 bases. The germline CDR1 and CDR2 sequences are LGHDT and YNNKEL (reference sequence). The CDR3 extends over 15 amino acids.

This chain links TRBV5-1 with TRBJ1-2; D is uncertain. The germline V gene encodes CDR1 SGHRS and CDR2 YFSETQ. Trimming removed 0 bases at V and 6 bases at J, with 9 bases between. The CDR3 has 13 amino acids. In nucleotides, the CDR3 is TGCGCCAGCAGCTTGGGATCAGAGAATGGCTACACCTTC. Residues: CASSLGSENGYTF.

This sequence joins TRBV5-6 and TRBJ1-1; 7 nucleotides align to TRBD1. Germline-derived CDR1 and CDR2 are SGHDT and YYEEEE. Losses at the gene ends were 4 bases for V and 1 base for J; bases not matched to a gene: 4. The CDR3 contains 14 residues. This chain's CDR3 is CASSPGTANTEAFF. In DNA form, the CDR3 reads TGTGCCAGCAGCCCCGGGACAGCGAACACTGAAGCTTTCTTT.

The rearrangement uses TRBV21-1 and TRBJ1-1. TRBV21-1 is classified as a pseudogene. The CDR3 covers 15 residues. The CDR3: CASSIPEDGNTEAFF. CDR3 in DNA: TGTGCCAGCAGCATTCCAGAGGACGGGAACACTGAAGCTTTCTTT.

The chain uses TRBV10-2 and TRBJ1-1; 9 bases line up with TRBD1. Germline V gene lookup returns CDR1 WSHSY and CDR2 SAAADI. CDR3 length equals 15 residues. V gave up 7 bases and J gave up 3 bases; unmatched junction bases: 9. The chain's CDR3 is CASKHAGTGYTEAFF. The CDR3 nucleotides are TGCGCCAGCAAACATGCCGGGACAGGGTACACTGAAGCTTTCTTT.

V gene TRBV19 combines with J gene TRBJ2-2; D might be TRBD1 (6 bases). CDR1 LNHDA and CDR2 SQIVND come from the germline V gene (reference sequence). This CDR3 has 15 residues. The V end was cut by 7 bases, the J end by 6 bases, with 18 bases between. CDR3 coding DNA: TGTGCCAGTACCGCACCAGGGGTTGGAGCCGGGGAGCTGTTTTTT. Its protein is CASTAPGVGAGELFF. Complete variable domain (other parts from reference TRBV19 and TRBJ2-2): DGGITQSPKYLFRKEGQNVTLSCEQNLNHDAMYWYRQDPGQGLRLIYYSQIVNDFQKGDIAEGYSVSREKKESFPLTVTSAQKNPTAFYLCASTAPGVGAGELFFGEGSRLTVL.